This entry is about one TCR beta chain. This record belongs to a study of blood T cell repertoires in COVID-19. Whole-study context: COVID-19 samples collected from the United States, Italy and Spain covered acute and convalescent phases. Sample material is recorded as cDNA or gDNA derived from T cells, B-cell-depleted T cells, or PBMCs.

CDR3 length equals 16 residues. Germline V lookup: CDR1 SGHRS, CDR2 YFSETQ. Trimming left V 0 bases short and J 5 bases short, with 18 bases between. Methods used by the authors: Researchers report that nucleated cell counts were estimated from reference gene primer amplification. Method: immunoSEQ multiplex PCR; TCRdb's copy keeps in-frame clones and lacks some. V and J calls and clone size come straight from that table; D and trimming were deduced from the DNA. Of 56,000 or so clones in the sample, roughly 80% were seen once. The specimen sequenced was peripheral blood. The rearrangement joins TRBV5-1 to TRBJ2-7, with D tentatively TRBD2 (6 bases). The sequence came from a man aged 50 to 59 with acute or convalescent COVID-19. CDR3 DNA sequence: TGCGCCAGCAGCTTGGGGGGCCACTCAACGGGAGACGAGCAGTACTTC. Protein sequence: CASSLGGHSTGDEQYF.